The present T cell receptor beta chain was sequenced within a study of shared clonotypes between healthy human individuals. The overall study: Samples came from a couple of female and a few male donors aged 18 to 49.

V gave up 0 bases and J gave up 7 bases, with 13 bases separating them. The CDR3 spans 14 residues. Germline-derived CDR1 and CDR2 are SGHTS and YDEGEE. Original processing notes: ImmunoSEQ junction-only sequences lacked quality scores, so their filtering differed. Sequencing was performed with immunoSEQ multiplex PCR; in TCRdb, only in-frame clones are kept and a portion is missing. That table supplies the V and J calls and clone size; D and trimming were determined from the DNA. The data contain approximately 500,000 clones, about 75% of them seen just once; the ten biggest clones take up around 13%.

This TCR was recovered from a woman in her 40s in good health. Some clones in this sample may be carry-over from other donors' samples. The J gene is TRBJ1-1, the V gene TRBV5-8; D unclear. The source material was PBMCs. CDR3 nucleotides: TGTGCCAGCAGCTTGGCGACTGGATATTTTGAAGCTTTCTTT. Its protein product is CASSLATGYFEAFF. Variable domain in full (rest from reference TRBV5-8 and TRBJ1-1): EAGVTQSPTHLIKTRGQQATLRCSPISGHTSVYWYQQALGLGLQFLLWYDEGEERNRGNFPPRFSGRQFPNYSSELNVNALELEDSALYLCASSLATGYFEAFFGQGTRLTVV.